This T cell receptor (beta chain) was observed in a study of blood T cell repertoires in COVID-19 (dated by TCRdb to 2018 to 2020). At the level of the whole study: Collaborator samples came from the United States, Italy and Spain and covered acute and convalescent phases of COVID-19. The prospective study material was composed of cDNA or gDNA derived from T cells, B-cell-depleted T cells, or PBMCs. Deeply sampled blood TCRbeta repertoires from subjects exposed to, actively infected with, or recovered from COVID-19 were included in the dataset. A freely available public database, intended as a resource for researchers studying the immune response to SARS-CoV-2, is where the repertoires were released. The samples were drawn from the first 160 participants of the ongoing ImmuneRACE study and from 1,254 subjects provided by 6 global collaborators. A de-identified subject ID, COVID-19 status, age in years and sex were almost always included in the sample metadata. Where available, HLA class I and class II types were obtained from metadata supplied by the sample provider rather than from assay-based typing.

TCRbeta CDR3 regions were amplified from genomic DNA by means of the immunoSEQ Assay, a bias-controlled multiplex PCR. Turning to the authors' computational methods: Nucleated cell counts per sample were estimated from amplification of reference gene primers within the assay. To quantify the absolute abundance of each unique TCRbeta CDR3 rearrangement, sequence reads were collapsed and filtered. For each sample, productive Simpson clonality was calculated by taking the square root of Simpson's diversity index across productive rearrangements. The clones in this table, taken by TCRdb from immuneACCESS, are in-frame only. Not every clone is retained; where verified, under half of the shortfall comes from an unresolved V gene, and the cause of the rest is unknown. That table supplies the V and J calls and clone size; D and trimming were determined from the DNA. Across this sample there are tens of thousands of clones, with 65% to 85% seen only once. The top ten clonotypes cover under 5% of the sample.

A remark on this clone: Its specific antigen is unknown. Base qualities are not recorded, but no much larger clone differs from it by a single base.

Results the study describes overall, beyond this receptor: Clinical and demographic metadata were provided uncurated, with the amount varying by source and participant.

Each collaborating institution followed its own protocols to collect whole blood in K2EDTA tubes. For TCRbeta analysis, collaborator samples were shipped as frozen whole blood, as isolated PBMCs, or as DNA extracted from either sample type. The trim is 3 bases for V and 0 bases for J, with a gap of 6 bases between the germline ends. The CDR3, cysteine through phenylalanine, is 13 amino acids long. Only the CDR3 region is kept as DNA, spanning 39 bases read in frame from base 1. CDR1 SNHLY and CDR2 FYNNEI were looked up in the germline V gene. This TCR derives from a woman in her sixties or seventies with acute or convalescent COVID-19. The specimen was peripheral blood. This chain joins TRBV2 to TRBJ2-7, with the D gene too uncertain to name. This receptor has the CDR3 CASSESRSYEQYF. The DNA is as follows: TGTGCCAGCAGTGAGAGCCGCTCCTACGAGCAGTACTTC.